This T cell receptor beta chain was obtained from a study of Ad26.COV2.S vaccination and SARS-CoV-2 variants. Overall study context: The authors gave Ad26.COV2.S intramuscularly, either once or twice 56 days apart.

Treatment specified: 15 to 20 received Ad26.COV2.S at low or high dose, single or two shots; about 5 received placebo; per-sample allocation not given. It was on day 63 after the first vaccine or placebo injection that samples were taken. Boston hosted the donor, who was an adult aged 18-55 years. The data were produced by immunoSEQ multiplex PCR, yet TCRdb's version contains in-frame clones alone and is incomplete. The sample records about 390,000 clones, roughly 90% being singletons. Germline lookup yields CDR1 LNHDA and CDR2 SQIVND (reference sequence). This CDR3 is built from 12 residues. V gave up 6 bases and J gave up 5 bases, with 10 bases separating them. General study results and limits: Overall T cell responses may have been underestimated by the analyses of TCR breadth and depth.

Regarding this clone: Its specificity is unknown.

This chain connects TRBV19 to TRBJ1-1; D is undetermined. The origin of this receptor is a person between 18 and 60 years old who received the Ad26.COV2.S COVID-19 vaccine or a placebo. The sequenced sample was peripheral blood, obtained in a trial of Ad26.COV2.S vaccine versus placebo. This chain's CDR3 is CASRSGGTEAFF. For the CDR3, the DNA is TGTGCCAGTAGATCCGGAGGAACTGAAGCTTTCTTT. Full variable domain (outside the CDR3, taken from reference TRBV19 and TRBJ1-1): DGGITQSPKYLFRKEGQNVTLSCEQNLNHDAMYWYRQDPGQGLRLIYYSQIVNDFQKGDIAEGYSVSREKKESFPLTVTSAQKNPTAFYLCASRSGGTEAFFGQGTRLTVV.